This TCR beta chain was captured by sequencing in a study of T cell responses to AZD1222 COVID-19 vaccine. The protocol was immunoSEQ multiplex PCR, while the TCRdb copy is restricted to in-frame clones and leaves out a portion. The repertoire consists of about 140,000 clones, with roughly 93% occurring once and the leading ten covering roughly an eighth. V was shortened by 8 bases and J by 4 bases, with 6 bases between the two germline ends. The CDR3 has 10 residues. The source was peripheral blood, collected after recovery from COVID-19. This receptor was taken from an adult who had recovered from COVID-19. V gene TRBV12-3 or TRBV12-4 combines with J gene TRBJ2-7; D unclear. The CDR3 coding sequence is TGTGCCAGCGGTGAATACGAGCAGTACTTC. Translated, it gives CASGEYEQYF.